What follows is one T cell receptor beta chain and its context. Unstimulated Tregs (CD4+CD25+CD127-) and CD4+CD25- non-Tregs were sorted from PBMCs. Trimming removed 3 bases from V and 4 bases from J, with 10 bases in between. CDR3 size: 14 residues. CDR1 is ENHRY and CDR2 is SYGVKD in the germline V gene. Sequencing used immunoSEQ multiplex PCR; TCRdb keeps in-frame clones, though not all of them. The sample has fewer than 80,000 clones; around 98% are singletons. The data belong to a study of Tregs in tolerant kidney transplant recipients. Study background: Related graft donors supplied nonmyeloablative bone marrow transplants, and mixed chimerism was transient.

Here the sequenced sample was Tregs from blood, taken before the transplant. This sequence originates from a human donor who received a combined kidney and bone marrow transplant. The rearrangement joins TRBV10-3 to TRBJ1-3; D gene unclear. The CDR3 bases are TGTGCCATCAGTGAACAGTTCAGAGGAAACACCATATATTTT. Its protein product is CAISEQFRGNTIYF.